The source of this T cell receptor beta chain is a study of response to subunit inactivated influenza vaccine. Notes on the study in general: It was the authors' suggestion that each seasonal influenza vaccination recruits few new T cells.

TCRdb used MiXCR to reprocess the RT-PCR reads, holding one entry per CDR3 protein. This table has around 480,000 distinct CDR3 sequences, approximately 10% appearing once. V shed 4 bases and J shed 1 base, with 12 bases lying between them. The CDR3 sequence is 14 residues long. Germline V CDR1 and CDR2: SGHRS, YFSETQ. Ten or more counts support this clonotype. What it binds is not known. This TCR derives from a man over 45 who received an inactivated influenza vaccine. This chain uses TRBV5-1 with TRBJ2-7; D might be TRBD1 (6 bases). Material: PBMCs from blood, obtained roughly 47 days after vaccination. CDR3 sequence: CASSKTTGSYEQYF. The CDR3 DNA reads TGCGCCAGCAGCAAAACCACAGGGTCCTACGAGCAGTACTTC.